This TCR beta chain was sequenced for a study of shared clonotypes between healthy human individuals. The wider study: The cohort comprised a couple of women and a few men. Their ages spanned 18 to 49 years.

This CDR3 region has 15 residues. V was shortened by 4 bases and J by 0 bases, with 12 bases between the two germline ends. Germline V CDR1 and CDR2: SNHLY, FYNNEI. As for this clone: The antigen remains undetermined.

Naive CD45RA+ and memory CD45RA-negative subsets were split from CD4+ cells. Overall study findings and caveats: Owing to a small donor count, the genetic and exposure-history diversity represented was limited. Estimated clonotype richness was generally higher in naive than memory subsets.

Clones were sequenced by immunoSEQ multiplex PCR, and TCRdb holds only the in-frame ones, with some missing. The top ten clones hold around 0.13% of a sample with some 2.1 million clones, roughly 94% of them seen once. The sequencing sample was made of naive CD4+ T cells sorted from blood. The subset is: CD45RA+ positively selected. The V gene is TRBV2, the J gene TRBJ1-1; maybe TRBD1 (6 bases). The sequence was collected from a man aged 18 to 35 in good health. The CDR3, as DNA: TGTGCCAGCAGTGGAGACGACAGGATGAACACTGAAGCTTTCTTT. As protein: CASSGDDRMNTEAFF.